Presented here are 30 T cell receptor beta chains from one specimen sequenced in a study of PD-1 blockade in classical Hodgkin lymphoma (dated by TCRdb to 2020 to 2021). The library came from the immunoSEQ multiplex PCR assay. TCRdb stores this immuneACCESS table with in-frame sequences only. Part of the clones is absent; in the studies checked, under half of the shortfall reflects unresolved V genes, and no reason is known for the rest. The sample records tens of thousands of clones, 80% to 90% of which are singletons. About 10% of the sample is held by the ten biggest clonotypes. The intended sense of this specimen's time point label: cycle 2 day 1 (C2D1) of nivolumab. Relapse after autologous stem cell transplantation had occurred in all trial patients, and cohorts A, B and C were distinguished by prior brentuximab vedotin exposure. This specimen consisted of peripheral blood mononuclear cells (PBMCs), obtained before the second cycle of nivolumab. The receptors were gathered from a human donor with classical Hodgkin lymphoma.

The V gene is TRBV11-2, the J gene TRBJ2-7; D is possibly TRBD1 (6 bases). Trimming took 3 bases from V and 1 from J, leaving 10 bases between them. Germline V gives CDR1 SGHAT, CDR2 FQNNGV. The CDR3 loop spans 14 amino acids. CDR3 sequence (DNA): TGTGCCAGCAGCTTGGAGACAGGTTCCTACGAGCAGTACTTC. It is translated as CASSLETGSYEQYF.

This clone was observed a few times. CDR3 DNA: TGTGCCAGCAGCCAAGTGCCGGGATGGGGTTACGAGCAGTACTTC. Its protein is CASSQVPGWGYEQYF. The chain combines TRBV14 with TRBJ2-7; possible D gene TRBD2, 5 bases. The CDR3 spans 15 residues. Germline CDR1 is SGHDN and CDR2 is FVKESK. V was trimmed by 1 base and J by 4 bases, leaving 14 bases between them.

The gene calls are TRBV2 and TRBJ1-5; D is ambiguous. The CDR3 runs 16 residues. Germline lookup yields CDR1 SNHLY and CDR2 FYNNEI. Trimming pared 6 bases from V and 1 base from J, leaving 16 bases between. In DNA, the CDR3 is TGTGCCAGCAGATTCTCGCCGGGGTGGAGCAATCAGCCCCAGCATTTT. It translates to CASRFSPGWSNQPQHF.

V usage is TRBV5-4 and J usage is TRBJ2-1, with D possibly TRBD2 on 7 matching bases. The CDR3 has 14 amino acids. Trimming left V 6 bases short and J 6 bases short, with 16 bases between. From germline, CDR1 is SGHNT and CDR2 YYREEE (reference sequence). The chain's CDR3 is CASTSGASGNEQFF. The CDR3 nucleotides are TGTGCCAGCACCTCGGGGGCTAGCGGCAATGAGCAGTTCTTC.

This rearrangement joins TRBV2 to TRBJ2-3; D may match TRBD1 or TRBD2 (5 bases each). Looked up from germline, CDR1 is SNHLY and CDR2 is FYNNEI. The V end lost 4 bases, the J end lost 2 bases, and 10 bases lay between the germline ends. There are 14 residues in the CDR3. CDR3 sequence: CASSAWGNTDTQYF. Here the CDR3 DNA reads TGTGCCAGCAGTGCTTGGGGGAACACAGATACGCAGTATTTT.

The J gene is TRBJ1-2, the V gene TRBV7-9, with a tentative D call TRBD1 (5 bases). Germline CDR1 and CDR2: SEHNR and FQNEAQ (reference sequence). The V end lost 4 bases, the J end lost 7 bases, and 19 bases lay between the germline ends. This CDR3 is 15 amino acids long. This CDR3 reads CASSSLSGLMFGYTF. The CDR3 region has the DNA TGTGCCAGCAGCTCCCTATCGGGGCTGATGTTTGGCTACACCTTC.

This clone was seen once. The rearrangement uses TRBV29-1 and TRBJ2-1; D unresolved. The CDR3 is 12 residues long. The V end was cut by 3 bases, the J end by 6 bases, with 9 bases between. Germline CDR1 and CDR2: SQVTM and ANQGSEA. CDR3 loop: CSVDPYSNEQFF. CDR3 nucleotide sequence: TGCAGCGTTGACCCGTACAGCAATGAGCAGTTCTTC.

This chain links TRBV28 with TRBJ1-6; perhaps TRBD1 as D (5 bases). CDR1 MDHEN and CDR2 SYDVKM come from the germline V gene. V was pared by 7 bases and J by 5 bases, with 12 bases between. This CDR3 is built from 14 residues. The CDR3, as DNA: TGTGCCAGCATGGGGGGTGCAAATAATTCACCCCTCCACTTT. Translation gives CASMGGANNSPLHF.

The rearrangement links TRBV7-9 to TRBJ2-7; D is possibly TRBD1 or TRBD2 (5 bases each). Germline loops: CDR1 SEHNR, CDR2 FQNEAQ (reference sequence). V was clipped by 0 bases and J by 1 base, with 16 bases between them. The CDR3 length is 17 residues. The CDR3 loop reads CASSLALSGTVSYEQYF. The CDR3 nucleotides are TGTGCCAGCAGCTTAGCCTTATCCGGGACGGTTTCCTACGAGCAGTACTTC. The variable domain in full, completed from reference TRBV7-9 and TRBJ2-7, reads DTGVSQNPRHKITKRGQNVTFRCDPISEHNRLYWYRQTLGQGPEFLTYFQNEAQLEKSRLLSDRFSAERPKGSFSTLEIQRTEQGDSAMYLCASSLALSGTVSYEQYFGPGTRLTVT.

The chain employs TRBV6-1 and TRBJ2-1; TRBD1 matches at 10 bases. This CDR3 is 15 amino acids long. The junction had 9 bases not matched to a gene; V was cut back by 7 bases and J by 6 bases. CDR1 and CDR2 from the germline V gene are MNHNS and SASEGT. CDR3 coding DNA: TGTGCCAGCACCCCCTGGGACAGGGGCTTCAATGAGCAGTTCTTC. Amino acid sequence: CASTPWDRGFNEQFF.

The V call is TRBV5-4, the J call TRBJ2-5, with D possibly matching TRBD1 (5 bases). The CDR3 is 13 residues long. V dropped 4 bases and J dropped 1 base, with 8 bases sitting between them. In germline, CDR1 is SGHNT, CDR2 YYREEE (reference sequence). In nucleotides, the CDR3 is TGTGCCAGCAGCGCCGACAGCCAAGAGACCCAGTACTTC. Translating it yields CASSADSQETQYF.

This chain joins TRBV6-1 and TRBJ2-7; D tentatively reads TRBD1 or TRBD2 (5 bases each). Germline V lookup: CDR1 MNHNS, CDR2 SASEGT. V lost 6 bases, J lost 2 bases, and 14 bases lay in between. This CDR3 region has 14 residues. DNA for the CDR3: TGTGCCAGCAGCCCCGGGACGGCTACCTACGAGCAGTACTTC. This translates into CASSPGTATYEQYF.

This chain uses TRBV7-3 with TRBJ2-3; D call uncertain. There are 12 residues in the CDR3. Germline CDR1 and CDR2: SGHTA and FQGTGA. Trimming left V 1 base short and J 6 bases short, with 5 bases between. The CDR3 sequence is CASSLNRDTQYF. The CDR3 DNA sequence: TGTGCCAGCAGCTTAAACCGGGATACGCAGTATTTT.

V usage is TRBV19 and J usage is TRBJ2-5, with D possibly TRBD2 on 6 matching bases. CDR3 size: 15 residues. Germline V gene data show CDR1 as LNHDA and CDR2 as SQIVND (reference sequence). V dropped 5 bases and J dropped 3 bases, with 16 bases sitting between them. This CDR3 is CASSQGTVVKETQYF. In nucleotides, the CDR3 is TGTGCCAGTAGTCAAGGGACTGTGGTAAAAGAGACCCAGTACTTC.

This clone was detected only a few times. The J gene is TRBJ1-5, the V gene TRBV21-1; TRBD1, the table's D call, lacks a check against the DNA. TRBV21-1 constitutes a pseudogene. CDR3 length equals 13 residues. CDR3 DNA: TGTGCCAGCAGCAAAGCGACAAATCAGCCCCAGCATTTT. Its translation is CASSKATNQPQHF.

Worth noting for this clone: One end of the junction fails to match germline, which may point to a read error. The chain joins TRBV4-1 to TRBJ1-1, with a weak D call TRBD1 (5 bases). The V gene's germline CDR1 is MGHRA and CDR2 YSYEKL. This CDR3 is built from 12 residues. CDR3 sequence reads: CASSKEGQGAFF. CDR3 sequence (DNA): TGCGCCAGCAGCAAAGAGGGGCAGGGAGCTTTCTTT.

Only a few counts were recorded for this clone. The chain links TRBV4-1 to TRBJ2-1; D gene ambiguous. This CDR3 contains 12 residues. The germline V and J ends were trimmed by 0 bases and 9 bases, with 6 bases remaining between them. Germline CDR1 MGHRA, CDR2 YSYEKL. CDR3 DNA: TGCGCCAGCAGCCAAGAATTCGGTGAGCAGTTCTTC. Its translation: CASSQEFGEQFF.

V and J are TRBV2 and TRBJ2-6, with 8 bases fitting TRBD1. Germline assignment: CDR1 SNHLY and CDR2 FYNNEI. The CDR3 extends over 15 amino acids. The V gene end was trimmed by 6 bases and the J gene end by 2 bases; junction bases not matched to a gene: 3. The CDR3: CASREDRAGANVLTF. The CDR3 DNA reads as TGTGCCAGCAGAGAGGACAGGGCTGGGGCCAACGTCCTGACTTTC. Full variable domain (missing parts from reference TRBV2 and TRBJ2-6): EPEVTQTPSHQVTQMGQEVILRCVPISNHLYFYWYRQILGQKVEFLVSFYNNEISEKSEIFDDQFSVERPDGSNFTLKIRSTKLEDSAMYFCASREDRAGANVLTFGAGSRLTVL.

The rearrangement uses TRBV7-6 and TRBJ2-7; a weak D match, TRBD1 (5 bases). V shed 1 base and J shed 6 bases, with 10 bases lying between them. In germline, CDR1 is SGHVS, CDR2 FNYEAQ. The CDR3 contains 13 residues. The CDR3 loop is CASSLVSGIEQYF. The CDR3 DNA reads as TGTGCCAGCAGCTTAGTTTCAGGGATCGAGCAGTACTTC.

V and J are TRBV9 and TRBJ1-3, with 7 positions matching TRBD1. Germline loops: CDR1 SGDLS, CDR2 YYNGEE. V lost 2 bases to trimming and J lost 0 bases; unmatched junction nucleotides: 2. This CDR3 contains 15 residues. This CDR3 reads CASSVGQTSGNTIYF. The CDR3 DNA reads as TGTGCCAGCAGCGTGGGACAGACCTCTGGAAACACCATATATTTT.

The chain is built from TRBV2 and TRBJ1-2; D gene ambiguous. Germline values: CDR1 SNHLY, CDR2 FYNNEI. The length of the CDR3 is 13 residues. The CDR3 reads CAPSSGVTRGYTF. The CDR3 bases are TGTGCGCCTTCCTCGGGAGTCACTCGGGGCTACACCTTC.

The chain combines TRBV30 with TRBJ2-1; TRBD2 aligns across 8 bases. Per the germline V gene, CDR1 is GTSNPN and CDR2 is SVGIG (reference sequence). This CDR3 spans 18 amino acids. The trim removed 4 bases at V and 2 bases at J, leaving 16 bases unmatched. The chain's CDR3 is CAWTKRGAGAGAYNEQFF. The CDR3 DNA is TGTGCCTGGACCAAAAGGGGTGCGGGAGCGGGGGCCTACAATGAGCAGTTCTTC.

This rearrangement joins TRBV18 to TRBJ1-4, with 7 bases that match TRBD1. The CDR3 length is 16 residues. Germline CDR1 is KGHSH and CDR2 is LQKENI. The V gene end was trimmed by 6 bases and the J gene end by 4 bases; junction bases not matched to a gene: 11. The CDR3, as DNA: TGTGCCAGCTCCCTCACCGGACAGGCTGTTAATGAAAAACTGTTTTTT. Its translation is CASSLTGQAVNEKLFF.

The chain has TRBV2 and TRBJ2-5; TRBD2 agrees at 8 bases. Germline trimming cut 7 bases from V and 5 bases from J; bases unmatched to any gene: 9. CDR1 and CDR2 (germline): SNHLY, FYNNEI. This CDR3 region has 14 residues. The CDR3 DNA sequence: TGTGCCAGCAATCAGCAAGCGGGGGTGGAGACCCAGTACTTC. Amino acids: CASNQQAGVETQYF.

The chain uses TRBV5-1 and TRBJ2-1; D may be TRBD1 (6 bases). The CDR3 is made up of 15 amino acids. Trimming removed 4 bases from V and 8 bases from J, with 19 bases in between. Germline CDR1 and CDR2: SGHRS and YFSETQ. CDR3 coding DNA: TGCGCCAGCAGCCCTTGGACAGAGCTCGGGGATGAGCAGTTCTTC. Translation gives CASSPWTELGDEQFF.

This chain connects TRBV29-1 to TRBJ1-3, with D perhaps matching TRBD1 (6 bases). Trimming cost V 7 bases and J 4 bases, with 11 bases left between them. The CDR3 is made up of 12 amino acids. Germline CDR1 and CDR2: SQVTM and ANQGSEA. For the CDR3, the DNA is TGCAGCGAAGACAGGTCCGGAAACACCATATATTTT. Amino acid sequence: CSEDRSGNTIYF.

The chain is built from TRBV7-9 and TRBJ2-2; tentatively, D is TRBD2 (5 bases). Per the germline V gene, CDR1 is SEHNR and CDR2 is FQNEAQ (reference sequence). V was clipped by 2 bases and J by 6 bases, with 13 bases between them. CDR3 length equals 15 residues. CDR3 sequence reads: CASSLLSGLSGELFF. Written as DNA, the CDR3 is TGTGCCAGCAGCTTACTCTCGGGGTTGTCCGGGGAGCTGTTTTTT.

The chain has TRBV7-3 and TRBJ2-3, with TRBD2 matching 9 bases. After removal of 3 bases from V and 5 bases from J, the junction contained 6 bases not matched to a gene. The CDR3 contains 15 residues. Per germline, CDR1 SGHTA and CDR2 FQGTGA. The chain's CDR3 is CASSFSGSTGDTQYF. In DNA, the CDR3 is TGTGCCAGCAGCTTTAGCGGGAGTACGGGAGATACGCAGTATTTT.

The chain is built from TRBV29-1 and TRBJ2-7; 12 nucleotides align to TRBD2. Germline V gene sequence: CDR1 SQVTM, CDR2 ANQGSEA. J lost 0 bases, V lost 6 bases, and 6 bases had no gene match. The CDR3 runs to 15 residues. The CDR3 DNA sequence: TGCAGCGTCACCCTGACTAGCGGGAGCTCCTACGAGCAGTACTTC. Translation gives CSVTLTSGSSYEQYF.

This chain connects TRBV28 to TRBJ2-1; the match to TRBD2 covers 9 bases. V dropped 6 bases and J dropped 4; count of bases not matched to a gene: 4. Germline V gene sequence: CDR1 MDHEN, CDR2 SYDVKM. CDR3 size: 14 residues. The CDR3 loop reads CASSYSGSYNEQFF. The DNA of the CDR3 is TGTGCCAGCAGCTATAGCGGGAGTTACAATGAGCAGTTCTTC.